One T cell receptor beta chain is described in this entry. How the authors handled the data: Reference gene primer amplification yielded estimated nucleated cell counts. Some clones are missing from TCRdb's copy, which holds only in-frame ones; the method was immunoSEQ multiplex PCR. For V, J and clone size, that table is used; D and trimming come from the DNA. Of around 430,000 clones listed, around 89% were seen once; the top ten hold around an eighth. These data originate in a study of blood T cell repertoires in COVID-19. In germline, CDR1 is SGHNT, CDR2 YENEEA. Trimming removed 5 bases at V and 9 bases at J, with 23 bases between. The CDR3 is 16 residues long.

The clonotype was recovered from a woman aged 45-65 years with COVID-19, enrolled during active disease. The sequenced sample was peripheral blood. The rearrangement links TRBV11-3 to TRBJ2-1; TRBD2 is a possible D gene (7 bases). Written as DNA, the CDR3 is TGTGCCAGCAGCCCCGGGGAGGGGGGGGTGAGGAGTGAGCAGTTCTTC. Its protein is CASSPGEGGVRSEQFF. Supplemented by reference TRBV11-3 and TRBJ2-1, the full variable domain reads EAGVVQSPRYKIIEKKQPVAFWCNPISGHNTLYWYLQNLGQGPELLIRYENEEAVDDSQLPKDRFSAERLKGVDSTLKIQPAELGDSAVYLCASSPGEGGVRSEQFFGPGTRLTVL.